The sequence of this T cell receptor beta chain was determined in a study of cytomegalovirus exposure and HLA in healthy donors. Study findings and constraints: Reports indicate that TCR beta sequences accurately predicted the HLA-A and HLA-B alleles of most subjects. By a later analysis, the bulk of CMV-associated TCR beta chains appeared HLA-restricted.

Points on this clone: Its antigen is as yet unknown. The junction shows a germline mismatch at one end, possibly a read error.

The primer mix had 60 Vbeta and 13 Jbeta primers. The protocol was immunoSEQ multiplex PCR, while the TCRdb copy is restricted to in-frame clones and leaves out a portion. This sample yields 150,000 to 200,000 clones, of which about 80% are seen a single time; roughly 10% belongs to the top ten. This sequence was found in a man younger than 35 in good health and CMV-seropositive. The sample comprised PBMCs.

In nucleotides, the CDR3 is TGTGCTAGCAGCTTCGGGACAGGGTCCTACGAGCAGTACTTC. This gives the protein CASSFGTGSYEQYF. The V and J genes are TRBV7-7 and TRBJ2-5, with TRBD1 matching over 9 bases. The last part of the DNA fits TRBJ2-7 better; the J call may be wrong. CDR1 and CDR2 from the germline V gene are SSHAT and FNYEAQ (reference sequence). The CDR3 spans 14 residues.